These T cell receptor beta chains were read from a single sample in a study of blood T cell repertoires in COVID-19. The method was immunoSEQ multiplex PCR; TCRdb's version includes in-frame clones alone and lacks a portion of them. The sample carries fewer than 90,000 clones, approximately 85% recorded once. The source material was peripheral blood. These receptors were obtained from an older man with acute or convalescent COVID-19. The CDR3 runs from the conserved cysteine through the conserved F or W. The order of the fields is J gene, D gene, clone size, V gene, CDR3 DNA, CDR3 protein. The D gene is left open where the match is weak. The size of a clone is reported for some rows only, either as once, few or many, or as a class for expanded clones.

>TRBJ2-7|TRBD1|-|TRBV7-2
TGTGCCAGCAGCTGGGGGGACAGGGTATACGAGCAGTACTTC
CASSWGDRVYEQYF
>TRBJ1-6|TRBD1|-|TRBV28
TGTGCCAGCGGGACAGAGTATAATTCACCCCTCCACTTT
CASGTEYNSPLHF
>TRBJ2-1|-|-|TRBV6-2/TRBV6-3
TGTGCCAGCACCCCGGTGAGCTCCTACAATGAGCAGTTCTTC
CASTPVSSYNEQFF
>TRBJ2-3|-|few|TRBV30
TGTGCCTGGAGCCCCCGTCGGCAGGTGAGCACAGATACGCAGTATTTT
CAWSPRRQVSTDTQYF
>TRBJ2-1|TRBD1|-|TRBV10-3
TGTGCCATCAGTGAGTCCGGACAGGGGAACAATGAGCAGTTCTTC
CAISESGQGNNEQFF
>TRBJ2-2|-|-|TRBV2
TGTGCCAGCAGTGAACAGAGGATTAACACCGGGGAGCTGTTTTTT
CASSEQRINTGELFF
>TRBJ2-2|-|-|TRBV9
TGTGCCAGCAGCGTAGGATCTAGCACCGGGGAGCTGTTTTTT
CASSVGSSTGELFF
>TRBJ1-4|TRBD1|-|TRBV5-1
TGCGCCAGCAGCCAAGACAGGGGAGGTGGTGAAAAACTGTTTTTT
CASSQDRGGGEKLFF
>TRBJ2-1|-|-|TRBV6-6
TGTGCCAGCTCCAAGGGGGACTACAATGAGCAGTTCTTC
CASSKGDYNEQFF
>TRBJ1-3|TRBD1|few|TRBV5-4
TGTGCCAGCAGCTTACAGGGGGGAGGTAACACCATATATTTT
CASSLQGGGNTIYF
>TRBJ2-4|-|-|TRBV24-1
TGTGCCACCAGTCCCCAGGGTATACTAGCCAAAAACATTCAGTACTTC
CATSPQGILAKNIQYF
>TRBJ2-1|TRBD2|-|TRBV28
TGTGCCAGCAGTTTATTTCGGACTAGCGGGAGGAATGAGCAGTTCTTC
CASSLFRTSGRNEQFF
>TRBJ1-2|-|-|TRBV6-1
TGTGCCAGCAGTGAGCCCTGGCCCTTATCCTATGGCTACACCTTC
CASSEPWPLSYGYTF